The 26 T cell receptor beta chains reported below all come from one sample, sequenced in a study of cytomegalovirus exposure and HLA in healthy donors. The PCR employed 60 Vbeta primers together with 13 Jbeta primers. Data came from immunoSEQ multiplex PCR; TCRdb stores just in-frame clones and leaves some out. The profile shows under 300,000 clones, just over 85% of them singletons. The sequenced sample consisted of PBMCs. The receptors here all came from a middle-aged man in good health and CMV-seropositive.

The V and J genes are TRBV19 and TRBJ2-3; D is unclear. The CDR3 is 12 residues long. Germline V lookup: CDR1 LNHDA, CDR2 SQIVND (reference sequence). Trimming pared 6 bases from V and 5 bases from J, leaving 9 bases between. CDR3 residues: CASRQSIDTQYF. The CDR3, as DNA: TGTGCCAGTAGACAGTCCATAGATACGCAGTATTTT.

The rearrangement links TRBV5-1 to TRBJ2-5, with D perhaps TRBD1 (5 bases). Germline CDR1 reads SGHRS; CDR2 reads YFSETQ. V lost 0 bases and J lost 5, with 11 bases in between. The CDR3 is made up of 14 amino acids. Here the CDR3 reads CASSLAGYRETQYF. CDR3 nucleotides: TGCGCCAGCAGCTTGGCAGGGTACAGGGAGACCCAGTACTTC.

The V call is TRBV5-1, the J call TRBJ2-3; D uncertain. The germline V and J ends were trimmed by 2 bases and 1 base, with 8 bases remaining between them. Germline V CDR1 and CDR2: SGHRS, YFSETQ. The CDR3 runs 14 residues. The CDR3 sequence: CASSFDFRTDTQYF. The CDR3 DNA is TGCGCCAGCAGCTTTGACTTCCGCACAGATACGCAGTATTTT.

This sequence joins TRBV4-2 and TRBJ2-3; 12 bases agree with TRBD2. CDR3 length: 16 residues. V lost 3 bases, J lost 0 bases, and 1 base stayed unmatched. Germline values: CDR1 LGHNA, CDR2 YNFKEQ. The CDR3: CASSHGTSGSTDTQYF. In DNA, the CDR3 is TGTGCCAGCAGCCACGGGACTAGCGGGAGCACAGATACGCAGTATTTT.

The rearrangement links TRBV4-2 to TRBJ2-2; D is perhaps TRBD2 (6 bases). CDR3 length: 15 amino acids. Germline lookup yields CDR1 LGHNA and CDR2 YNFKEQ. The germline V and J ends were trimmed by 3 bases and 7 bases, with 15 bases remaining between them. Written as DNA, the CDR3 is TGTGCCAGCAGCCAGATGGCGGGATCGGGCGGGGAGCTGTTTTTT. Residues: CASSQMAGSGGELFF.

As concerns this clone: This sample also contains other DNA sequences that code for the same CDR3. This chain links TRBV18 with TRBJ2-5; D is perhaps TRBD1 (6 bases). The CDR3 runs to 13 residues. Trimming took off 3 bases at V and 2 bases at J, with 7 bases between the two ends. Germline V gene data show CDR1 as KGHSH and CDR2 as LQKENI. The CDR3 DNA is TGTGCCAGCTCACCTGGACAGCAAGAGACCCAGTACTTC. Translating it yields CASSPGQQETQYF.

The chain employs TRBV7-2 and TRBJ1-5; TRBD1 matches at 10 bases. The V gene end was trimmed by 6 bases and the J gene end by 5 bases; junction bases not matched to a gene: 4. The CDR3 covers 14 residues. The V gene's germline CDR1 is SGHTA and CDR2 FQGNSA. In DNA, the CDR3 is TGTGCCAGCAGTCTGACAGGGGGCTATCAGCCCCAGCATTTT. Amino acids: CASSLTGGYQPQHF.

The chain couples TRBV6-5 to TRBJ2-2; 8 bases line up with TRBD2. Germline V CDR1 and CDR2: MNHEY, SVGAGI. Trimming removed 10 bases from V and 4 bases from J; junction bases left unmatched: 11. This CDR3 is 15 amino acids long. The CDR3 here is CATRFIAGRTGELFF. In DNA form, the CDR3 reads TGTGCCACTAGGTTTATAGCGGGACGCACCGGGGAGCTGTTTTTT.

The chain carries TRBV5-5 and TRBJ2-7, with a weak D call TRBD2 (6 bases). Looked up from germline, CDR1 is SGHKS and CDR2 is YYEKEE (reference sequence). This CDR3 comprises 12 residues. Trimming took off 2 bases at V and 7 bases at J, with 10 bases between the two ends. DNA of the CDR3: TGTGCCAGCAGCTTCGTGCGGGATGAGCAGTACTTC. It encodes CASSFVRDEQYF.

The chain recombines TRBV2 with TRBJ2-5, with a possible D match to TRBD1 (6 bases). Germline lookup yields CDR1 SNHLY and CDR2 FYNNEI. CDR3 size: 15 residues. With 8 bases removed from V and 2 bases from J, the gap between germline ends came to 18 bases. Here the CDR3 reads CASWKPDSSQETQYF. The CDR3 DNA sequence: TGTGCCAGCTGGAAGCCGGACAGCTCACAAGAGACCCAGTACTTC.

V and J are TRBV5-4 and TRBJ2-7; 8 positions match TRBD2. Germline-derived CDR1 and CDR2 are SGHNT and YYREEE (reference sequence). The CDR3 loop spans 15 amino acids. V lost 0 bases and J lost 6; bases outside the gene matches: 8. CDR3 sequence (DNA): TGTGCCAGCAGCTTGGTATCAGCGGGAGCCCGCGAGCAGTACTTC. Its translation: CASSLVSAGAREQYF.

The CDR3 region has the DNA TGTGCCAGCAGCCGACTAGCGGGAGTCGGGGAGCAGTACTTC. This encodes CASSRLAGVGEQYF. V is TRBV7-9 and J is TRBJ2-7, with 12 bases aligning to TRBD2. The V gene end was trimmed by 5 bases and the J gene end by 7 bases; junction bases not matched to a gene: 6. Germline V lookup: CDR1 SEHNR, CDR2 FQNEAQ (reference sequence). The CDR3 loop spans 14 amino acids.

The V and J genes are TRBV28 and TRBJ2-7; 9 bases map to TRBD1. The germline V gene encodes CDR1 MDHEN and CDR2 SYDVKM. The CDR3 extends over 14 amino acids. The V gene end was trimmed by 2 bases and the J gene end by 6 bases; junction bases not matched to a gene: 5. DNA for the CDR3: TGTGCCAGCAGTTTAGGGACAGGGTGGGCCGAGCAGTACTTC. This translates into CASSLGTGWAEQYF.

This clone was seen more than once but under ten times. CDR3 DNA sequence: TGTGGTTTCACAGCGGGAGTAAGAGAGCAGTACTTC. This encodes CGFTAGVREQYF. The chain carries TRBV2 and TRBJ2-7; 8 bases are a match to TRBD2. The germline CDR1 and CDR2 sequences are SNHLY and FYNNEI. CDR3 length: 12 amino acids.

J is TRBJ2-2 and V is TRBV29-1; the match to TRBD1 covers 7 bases. V lost 4 bases to trimming and J lost 0 bases; unmatched junction nucleotides: 5. Germline CDR1 SQVTM, CDR2 ANQGSEA. The CDR3 loop spans 15 amino acids. The CDR3 here is CSVGDQGANTGELFF. CDR3 coding DNA: TGCAGCGTTGGTGACCAGGGGGCGAACACCGGGGAGCTGTTTTTT.

The sample holds a few counts of this clone. The chain has TRBV6-5 and TRBJ1-1; 7 nucleotides line up with TRBD1. The CDR3 runs to 15 residues. Trimming removed 6 bases from V and 5 bases from J; junction bases left unmatched: 12. In germline, CDR1 is MNHEY, CDR2 SVGAGI. In DNA, the CDR3 is TGTGCCAGCAGGCATACAGACAGGGAAGGGACTGAAGCTTTCTTT. Protein sequence: CASRHTDREGTEAFF.

This chain uses TRBV25-1 with TRBJ1-2, with D perhaps matching TRBD1 (6 bases). The ends were cut back, 4 bases at V and 8 bases at J, with 14 bases in the middle. The CDR3 runs 13 residues. Germline V gives CDR1 MGHDK, CDR2 SYGVNS. CDR3 in DNA: TGTGCCAGCAGTGGAGGACAGCTACGGGGCTACACCTTC. Translating gives CASSGGQLRGYTF.

There are a few counts of this clone. This chain joins TRBV7-6 and TRBJ2-1; 13 bases line up with TRBD2. V was pared by 5 bases and J by 0 bases, with 4 bases of the junction left unmatched. This CDR3 has 17 amino acids. Germline assignment: CDR1 SGHVS and CDR2 FNYEAQ. The CDR3 region is CASSIRTSGGSYNEQFF. CDR3 DNA: TGTGCCAGCAGCATCCGGACTAGCGGGGGCTCCTACAATGAGCAGTTCTTC.

The V gene is TRBV27, the J gene TRBJ2-1, with TRBD2 matching 9 bases. Germline V gene data show CDR1 as MNHEY and CDR2 as SMNVEV (reference sequence). The CDR3 consists of 15 residues. Trimming cost V 2 bases and J 4 bases; bases outside gene matches: 3. In nucleotides, the CDR3 is TGTGCCAGCAGTTTAGCGGGGGGGGCATACAATGAGCAGTTCTTC. Translation: CASSLAGGAYNEQFF.

The chain employs TRBV4-1 and TRBJ2-4; D is perhaps TRBD2 (7 bases). V shed 4 bases and J shed 6 bases, with 16 bases lying between them. Looked up from germline, CDR1 is MGHRA and CDR2 is YSYEKL. This CDR3 has 15 amino acids. CDR3 DNA sequence: TGCGCCAGCAGCCGCCTACAGGGAGGGAGAAACATTCAGTACTTC. Amino acids: CASSRLQGGRNIQYF.

The chain carries TRBV7-9 and TRBJ2-1, with 16 bases fitting TRBD2. Germline CDR1 is SEHNR and CDR2 is FQNEAQ (reference sequence). This CDR3 region has 15 residues. V trimming: 4 bases; J trimming: 15 bases; junction bases outside the gene matches: 9. CDR3 sequence reads: CASSSGLAGGADLFF. In nucleotides, the CDR3 is TGTGCCAGCAGCTCGGGACTAGCGGGAGGGGCTGACTTGTTCTTC.

This chain links TRBV28 with TRBJ2-3; tentatively, D is TRBD1 (7 bases). Trimming took off 6 bases at V and 0 bases at J, with 10 bases between the two ends. The CDR3 length is 14 residues. CDR1 is MDHEN, CDR2 SYDVKM, per germline. The DNA for the CDR3 is TGTGCCAGCAGCTCAGGGGGGAGCACAGATACGCAGTATTTT. It is translated as CASSSGGSTDTQYF.

The V gene is TRBV6-5, the J gene TRBJ1-5; 8 positions match TRBD1. In germline, CDR1 is MNHEY, CDR2 SVGAGI. Trimming at V came to 5 bases and at J to 1 base, leaving 1 base not matched to a gene. The CDR3 has 14 amino acids. The CDR3 DNA reads as TGTGCCAGCAGTAGACAGGGGAGCAATCAGCCCCAGCATTTT. It translates to CASSRQGSNQPQHF.

V and J are TRBV2 and TRBJ2-2, with D perhaps TRBD1 (6 bases). The CDR3 covers 15 residues. Deletions cut 7 bases from V and 4 bases from J, with 16 bases between. Germline CDR1 reads SNHLY; CDR2 reads FYNNEI. The CDR3 reads CASIFQGLGTGELFF. The CDR3, as DNA: TGTGCCAGCATTTTTCAGGGGCTCGGCACCGGGGAGCTGTTTTTT.

The chain is built from TRBV29-1 and TRBJ2-7; TRBD1 matches at 10 bases. J lost 2 bases, V lost 4 bases, and 5 bases had no gene match. The CDR3 has 14 residues. The germline CDR1 and CDR2 sequences are SQVTM and ANQGSEA. As DNA, the CDR3 is TGCAGCGTTGCACGACAGGGGGCAACCTACGAGCAGTACTTC. This codes for CSVARQGATYEQYF.

The chain combines TRBV29-1 with TRBJ2-7, with D possibly being TRBD1 (6 bases). CDR1 SQVTM and CDR2 ANQGSEA come from the germline V gene. The CDR3 consists of 13 residues. V lost 5 bases to trimming and J lost 6 bases, with 17 bases between them. CDR3 sequence reads: CSVRDRLKSEQYF. CDR3 in DNA: TGCAGCGTTCGAGACAGGCTGAAGTCCGAGCAGTACTTC.